This T cell receptor beta chain stems from a study of cytomegalovirus exposure and HLA in healthy donors (dated by TCRdb to the late 2010s). About the study as a whole: An earlier analysis of some 600 of the donors reported 250 to 300 Gb of sequence data and 117 million unique TCR beta sequences obtained from about 179 million T cells. About 280 gigabases of sequencing data and 75 million to 85 million unique TCR sequences made up an early release that covered under 750 HLA-typed donors. Among the roughly 400 genotyped donors, more than 70% belonged to the genetic ancestry cluster associated with self-reported Caucasian donors. The aim of the study was to test whether cataloging public T cell receptors could identify signatures of past pathogen exposure. The study used immunosequencing to profile the T cell repertoires of approximately 630 subjects and linked those repertoires to cytomegalovirus serostatus. Along with the approximately 700-subject first cohort, a separate validation cohort of over a hundred different subjects was used. High-throughput TCR immunosequencing, statistical association of individual TCRs with disease status, and machine learning were combined to predict cytomegalovirus infection status. In a later analysis, previously published TCR beta repertoires from several hundred donors were re-analyzed and high-resolution HLA genotyping was added so that TCR occurrence patterns could be studied. Rather than drawing on any new phenotypic data, the later analysis identified candidate immune exposures from TCR beta sequences and the way those sequences occurred across donors. An earlier analysis of 450 to 750 of the donors used high-throughput TCR beta sequencing to judge whether each TCR beta V gene segment behaved as functional or pseudogenic. Donor age, sex, ethnicity and CMV serostatus were collected together with the repertoire data. A later genetic analysis took genome-wide SNP genotypes for about 60% of the roughly 670 donors and used that subset as a discovery cohort. Every repertoire in the discovery cohort had been generated on one and the same sequencing platform. HLA typing included class I and class II loci at four-digit resolution. Typing coverage differed by locus: A, B, C, DRB1 and DQB1 were typed in roughly 620-630 donors, DQA1 in about 510, DPA1 in some 610, and DPB1 in about 450. Because of strong linkage in the cohort, 4 to 6 DR-DQ haplotypes were treated as single units for association and clustering. Among 398 genotyped donors of the cohort, an average of approximately 240,000 unique TCR beta nucleotide sequences were sequenced per donor, about a sixth of them non-productive. Overall results and qualifications from the work: Cytomegalovirus status was reported to be diagnosed by the classifier with high specificity and sensitivity in both the original and validation cohorts. When HLA alleles, especially DR and DQ, strongly co-occurred, attributing TCR associations to individual alleles was difficult. Across donors, most TCR sequences were observed very rarely, whereas some public TCRs were present in many individuals. In an earlier analysis of some 540 of the donors, most TCR beta V segments appeared in productive rearrangements about 90% or about 30% of the time, broadly matching IMGT annotations. For the cohort, immune exposure information was limited to CMV serostatus. In this cohort, only TCR beta chains were sequenced, and detectable features were limited by the absence of alpha or paired-chain data. According to a later analysis, TCR association rates differed among HLA loci, with DRB1 alleles showing the most associated TCRs and HLA-C alleles showing the fewest. Some IMGT-functional V segments, including TRBV6-2 and TRBV6-3, could not be told apart with the 87-base-pair reads, so those segments were excluded. A few of the identified cytomegalovirus-associated TCR beta chains were confirmed in vitro to be specific for cytomegalovirus antigens. A further reported finding was that TCR beta sequences accurately predicted the HLA-A and HLA-B alleles for most subjects in the first cohort. Specific HLA alleles were associated with around 18,000 TCR beta sequences at a false discovery rate of 0.05 in a later analysis. V-gene and J-gene trimming of TCR beta chains was associated with a missense DCLRE1C variant in a later genetic analysis, and the association was replicated in an independent cohort. A later analysis found that most CMV-associated TCR beta chains appeared HLA-restricted, with HLA associations seemingly driven largely by CMV exposure. The authors suggested that the approach could potentially be generalized to other disease states and immunological phenotypes. Compared with equally common non-associated chains, HLA-associated TCR beta chains in a later analysis were more clonally expanded and had lower generation probabilities. According to a later analysis, parvovirus B19, influenza, CMV and Epstein-Barr virus appeared linked to several top co-occurrence clusters. A cluster of highly shared sequence variants was judged likely to be a technical artifact of the sequencing pipeline. Correlated functional status among segregating V segments might reflect linkage disequilibrium, but an unknown experimental factor could not be ruled out. Because HLA typing was unavailable for some donors at each locus, only the typed subset was used in association tests. The presence/absence analyses assumed that sequencing depth was roughly uniform across donors, and that assumption may not be true. Compared with the 666-donor mean, donors in an Asian-associated ancestry cluster had fewer N-insertions in productive TCRs, according to a later genetic analysis. About 15 rarely observed V segments, including chromosome 9 orphons, were excluded from the earlier analysis of some 590 of the donors because counts were too low. In the study, approximately 150 TCR beta chains were listed as associated with cytomegalovirus.

Comments on this clone: Its recognized antigen is unknown. Per-base qualities were not stored, and no clone one base away is much larger.

Library method: the immunoSEQ multiplex PCR assay. For the multiplex PCR, a mixture combining 60 forward primers for TCR Vbeta segments and 13 reverse primers for TCR Jbeta segments was used. Amplification of the CDR3 region of rearranged TCR beta genes was performed with a multiplex PCR assay on genomic DNA. Amplified TCR beta libraries were sequenced as 87-base-pair reads on the Illumina HiSeq System. The authors processed their data as follows. A later analysis tallied roughly 80 million unique TCR beta chains across the roughly 610 repertoires, and some 10 million of those chains were shared by two or more donors. Raw reads were error-corrected and collapsed into unique sequences with a nearest-neighbor algorithm that merged closely related sequences to remove PCR and sequencing errors. Alignment of CDR3 sequences to IMGT reference sequences was used to assign V, D and J gene segments. For a sequence to be retained, at least a six-nucleotide match to both a V gene segment and a J gene segment was required. Rearrangements were classified as productive when the CDR3 lacked stop codons and remained in frame with V and J, and all other rearrangements were classified as non-productive. Following IMGT convention, CDR3 was defined as the stretch from the second conserved V-encoded cysteine to the conserved J-encoded phenylalanine. The earlier analysis of some 550 of the donors excluded any sequence lacking an unambiguous match to a single V gene segment. An earlier analysis of a few hundred of the donors called V segments functional above 56.7% productive rearrangements and segregating when the between-donor standard deviation exceeded 5%. To diagnose cytomegalovirus status from the catalog of TCR beta chain sequences, a statistical classification framework was built. In a later analysis, TCR nucleotide sequences were compared against IMGT/GENE-DB human TR gene sequences so that V and J genes could be assigned. Using the TCRdist pipeline, a later analysis assigned CDR3 sequences along with most-parsimonious VDJ recombination scenarios. In a later analysis, every TCR beta chain was defined by the combination of its CDR3 amino acid sequence and its V-gene family, and reads without a unique V-gene family were dropped. As a way to deal with suspected cross-contamination and a sequencing artifact, a later analysis dropped 450 to 600 nucleotide sequences that were highly shared and had low generation probability. For each public chain, a later analysis derived a clonal expansion index from normalized ranks of inferred template counts within each repertoire. A later analysis computed generation probabilities with a VDJ recombination model fitted to out-of-frame rearrangements, and checked the results against IGoR. In a later analysis, hypergeometric tests were used to score TCR-TCR, TCR-HLA and TCR-CMV co-occurrence, with a repertoire-size bias correction applied to TCR pairs. False discovery rates were estimated in a later analysis by permuting HLA or CMV assignments 20 times. A later analysis grouped co-occurring TCRs with DBSCAN, adding TCRdist sequence similarity when clustering within HLA-allele-positive subsets. Repertoires with fewer than 30,000 or more than 120,000 public chains, plus five repertoires with anomalous nucleotide sharing, were excluded from co-occurrence clustering. In TCRdb, the immuneACCESS table is reduced to in-frame sequences with V and J assigned. These tables do not hold every clone; where another copy was compared, an unresolved V gene accounts for under half, and the others remain unexplained. D and trimming come from the DNA, and the V and J calls and clone size come from that table. For this sample there are approximately 110,000 clones; just under 75% appear just once. The ten largest account for about 4.9% of the sample.

In total, just over 650 healthy bone marrow donors made up the cohort. All cohort members were sampled while nominally healthy, although unrecorded immune exposures were likely present. The donor tested CMV seropositive, placing the donor among the 250 to 350 seropositive members of the cohort. Every donor gave a peripheral blood sample, and the peripheral blood mononuclear cells from that sample were used for TCR beta sequencing. Genomic DNA extraction from the blood cell samples was performed with the Qiagen DNeasy Blood Extraction Kit. CDR1 and CDR2, per the germline V gene, are MNHEY and SVGAGI. The V and J ends are trimmed by 4 bases and 3 bases, leaving 9 bases between them. The CDR3 runs 13 amino acids, cysteine and phenylalanine included. Of all the DNA, just the CDR3 is kept, 39 bases in frame from base 1.

The chain employs TRBV6-5 and TRBJ2-5; the D gene assignment is ambiguous. Sequencing input: PBMCs. The sequence was obtained from a man aged 60 to 75 in good health and CMV-seropositive. CDR3 region: CASSSHGEETQYF. The DNA is TGTGCCAGCAGTTCCCACGGAGAAGAGACCCAGTACTTC.